One sample yielded the 27 T cell receptor beta chains listed below, sequenced in a study of shared clonotypes between healthy human individuals (dated by TCRdb to between 2020 and 2021). The library came from the immunoSEQ multiplex PCR assay. In TCRdb, the immuneACCESS table is reduced to in-frame sequences with V and J assigned. These tables do not hold every clone; where another copy was compared, an unresolved V gene accounts for under half, and the others remain unexplained. A total of over 1.4 million clones appear in this sample, 96% of them only once. The top ten clonotypes cover approximately 1.1% of the sample. Sequencing used naive CD4+ T cells sorted from blood. Reading the label with the study, this specimen's cell subset or site is: CD45RA+ positively selected. These receptors came from a man aged 25 to 40 in good health.

J is TRBJ1-4 and V is TRBV5-1; the D gene is possibly TRBD1 (5 bases). Germline assignment: CDR1 SGHRS and CDR2 YFSETQ. The V end was cut by 3 bases, the J end by 8 bases, with 17 bases between. The CDR3 has 15 residues. Here the CDR3 DNA reads TGCGCCAGCAGCTGGGGAGACAGTCCCAGAGAAAAACTGTTTTTT. It is translated as CASSWGDSPREKLFF.

CDR3: CASSPWTVGGHGYTF. The CDR3 region has the DNA TGTGCCAGCAGTCCTTGGACGGTGGGGGGTCATGGCTACACCTTC. This chain joins TRBV27 and TRBJ1-2, with D possibly being TRBD1 (5 bases). Deletions cut 5 bases from V and 6 bases from J, with 19 bases between. The CDR3 covers 15 residues. From germline, CDR1 is MNHEY and CDR2 SMNVEV (reference sequence).

This clone has only one observation. The chain links TRBV11-2 to TRBJ2-5, with 7 bases fitting TRBD2. The germline V gene encodes CDR1 SGHAT and CDR2 FQNNGV. Trimming at V came to 5 bases and at J to 5 bases, leaving 14 bases not matched to a gene. This CDR3 comprises 16 residues. The CDR3 sequence is CASSPSGYYLRETQYF. Written as DNA, the CDR3 is TGTGCCAGCAGCCCTAGCGGCTACTATCTAAGGGAGACCCAGTACTTC.

This chain connects TRBV5-1 to TRBJ2-3; D is uncertain. Trimming pared 0 bases from V and 2 bases from J, leaving 7 bases between. The CDR3 has 14 amino acids. Per germline, CDR1 SGHRS and CDR2 YFSETQ. The CDR3, as DNA: TGCGCCAGCAGCTTGGAAACATTCACAGATACGCAGTATTTT. Its translation is CASSLETFTDTQYF.

This chain links TRBV7-2 with TRBJ2-7; 7 bases fit TRBD1. The length of the CDR3 is 14 residues. The germline V gene has CDR1 SGHTA and CDR2 FQGNSA. J lost 3 bases, V lost 5 bases, and 7 bases had no gene match. The CDR3 DNA reads TGTGCCAGCAGCACTAGGACAGGAAACTACGAGCAGTACTTC. Its protein is CASSTRTGNYEQYF.

This chain joins TRBV5-1 and TRBJ2-1; the D call may be TRBD1 or TRBD2 (7 bases each). The CDR3 extends over 15 amino acids. Germline V gene lookup returns CDR1 SGHRS and CDR2 YFSETQ. V was clipped by 4 bases and J by 5 bases, with 16 bases between them. The CDR3 DNA reads as TGCGCCAGCAGCCTGCGGCCAGGGGGGGACAATGAGCAGTTCTTC. It codes for CASSLRPGGDNEQFF.

This chain joins TRBV13 and TRBJ2-2, with unresolved D. Deletions cut 1 base from V and 1 base from J, with 7 bases between. The CDR3 extends over 15 amino acids. The germline V gene has CDR1 PRHDT and CDR2 FYEKMQ (reference sequence). CDR3 amino acids: CASSLVSVNTGELFF. The CDR3 DNA is TGTGCCAGCAGCTTAGTTTCGGTGAACACCGGGGAGCTGTTTTTT.

The chain combines TRBV9 with TRBJ1-1, with D possibly TRBD1 on 5 matching bases. Germline CDR1 is SGDLS and CDR2 is YYNGEE. The V end was cut by 0 bases, the J end by 4 bases, with 13 bases between. The CDR3 length is 15 residues. CDR3 DNA: TGTGCCAGCAGCGTAGTGCGGACATTGAGCACTGAAGCTTTCTTT. Its protein product is CASSVVRTLSTEAFF.

The V and J genes are TRBV2 and TRBJ2-1, with D perhaps given as TRBD1 or TRBD2 (7 bases each). Trimming cost V 6 bases and J 2 bases, with 20 bases left between them. Looked up from germline, CDR1 is SNHLY and CDR2 is FYNNEI. This CDR3 spans 17 amino acids. CDR3 amino acids: CASSRQGTTSAYNEQFF. In DNA, the CDR3 is TGTGCCAGCAGCCGACAGGGCACCACTAGCGCCTACAATGAGCAGTTCTTC.

This clone was counted a single time. This rearrangement joins TRBV5-4 to TRBJ2-3; D possibly matches TRBD1 or TRBD2 (5 bases each). This CDR3 contains 15 residues. V gave up 2 bases and J gave up 1 base, with 11 bases separating them. Germline assignment: CDR1 SGHNT and CDR2 YYREEE (reference sequence). The CDR3 protein is CASSFGGAGTDTQYF. The CDR3, as DNA: TGTGCCAGCAGCTTTGGGGGAGCTGGCACAGATACGCAGTATTTT. Filled out from reference TRBV5-4 and TRBJ2-3, the complete variable domain reads ETGVTQSPTHLIKTRGQQVTLRCSSQSGHNTVSWYQQALGQGPQFIFQYYREEENGRGNFPPRFSGLQFPNYSSELNVNALELDDSALYLCASSFGGAGTDTQYFGPGTRLTVL.

This clone was seen a single time. The V gene is TRBV18, the J gene TRBJ1-1, with D perhaps TRBD1 (6 bases). V was shortened by 4 bases and J by 4 bases, with 13 bases between the two germline ends. The CDR3 has 14 residues. In germline, CDR1 is KGHSH, CDR2 LQKENI. CDR3 nucleotide sequence: TGTGCCAGCTCACAGGATACAGGGTCCACTGAAGCTTTCTTT. Its protein is CASSQDTGSTEAFF.

The CDR3 bases are TGTGCCAGTAGCCAAATCACAGGGAACGATGGCTACACCTTC. The encoded protein is CASSQITGNDGYTF. The chain has TRBV19 and TRBJ1-2; D perhaps matches TRBD1 (6 bases). Germline CDR1 is LNHDA and CDR2 is SQIVND (reference sequence). V lost 6 bases and J lost 6, with 17 bases in between. The CDR3 is 14 amino acids.

The chain couples TRBV5-1 to TRBJ2-5; 9 nucleotides line up with TRBD1. The CDR3 covers 14 residues. Germline CDR1 SGHRS, CDR2 YFSETQ. With V trimmed by 5 bases and J by 5 bases, 7 bases remained unmatched. The CDR3, as DNA: TGCGCCAGCAGTTCGGACAGGGGTTCCGAGACCCAGTACTTC. Protein sequence: CASSSDRGSETQYF.

The chain combines TRBV7-2 with TRBJ2-5, with 14 nucleotides matching TRBD2. This CDR3 is 16 amino acids long. The germline CDR1 and CDR2 sequences are SGHTA and FQGNSA. V lost 5 bases to trimming and J lost 3 bases; unmatched junction nucleotides: 5. CDR3 DNA sequence: TGTGCCAGCAGCAGTGGACTAGCGGGAGGAAAAGAGACCCAGTACTTC. Its protein product is CASSSGLAGGKETQYF. Based on the CDR3 plus reference TRBV7-2 and TRBJ2-5, the full variable domain is GAGVSQSPSNKVTEKGKDVELRCDPISGHTALYWYRQSLGQGLEFLIYFQGNSAPDKSGLPSDRFSAERTGGSVSTLTIQRTQQEDSAVYLCASSSGLAGGKETQYFGPGTRLLVL.

The chain uses TRBV4-1 and TRBJ2-7; 10 nucleotides align to TRBD2. V was pared by 4 bases and J by 0 bases, with 12 bases of the junction left unmatched. The germline V gene has CDR1 MGHRA and CDR2 YSYEKL. The CDR3 contains 18 residues. The CDR3 DNA follows: TGCGCCAGCAGCCCCGGACACCTACTAGCGGGAAACTCCTACGAGCAGTACTTC. Translation: CASSPGHLLAGNSYEQYF.

This chain uses TRBV10-3 with TRBJ2-1; tentatively, D is TRBD1 (5 bases). V lost 2 bases and J 14 bases, leaving 13 bases between the germline ends. This CDR3 comprises 12 residues. The germline V gene has CDR1 ENHRY and CDR2 SYGVKD. CDR3 DNA: TGTGCCATCAGTGAGGATACAGGAACGGAGTTCTTC. This gives the protein CAISEDTGTEFF.

This sequence joins TRBV28 and TRBJ2-5; D is unclear. The CDR3 runs 18 residues. Per the germline V gene, CDR1 is MDHEN and CDR2 is SYDVKM. Trimming cost V 3 bases and J 0 bases, with 20 bases left between them. CDR3 in amino acids: CASSLGVRQEMYQETQYF. The CDR3 DNA is TGTGCCAGCAGTTTGGGTGTCCGGCAGGAGATGTACCAAGAGACCCAGTACTTC.

The rearrangement uses TRBV28 and TRBJ2-6; 10 bases agree with TRBD2. V dropped 5 bases and J dropped 0; count of bases not matched to a gene: 4. The germline V gene encodes CDR1 MDHEN and CDR2 SYDVKM. The CDR3 spans 17 residues. The CDR3 sequence: CASSGTSGISGANVLTF. CDR3 nucleotide sequence: TGTGCCAGCAGTGGAACTAGCGGGATCTCTGGGGCCAACGTCCTGACTTTC.

Concerning this clone itself: This specimen includes other DNA sequences encoding the same CDR3. The chain links TRBV9 to TRBJ2-7, with 10 bases identical to TRBD1. Germline-derived CDR1 and CDR2 are SGDLS and YYNGEE. The CDR3 is 15 residues long. The ends lost 0 bases at V and 3 bases at J; junction bases unmatched: 3. CDR3 region: CASSVGGTGVYEQYF. CDR3 bases: TGTGCCAGCAGCGTAGGTGGGACAGGGGTCTACGAGCAGTACTTC. Supplemented by reference TRBV9 and TRBJ2-7, the full variable domain reads DSGVTQTPKHLITATGQRVTLRCSPRSGDLSVYWYQQSLDQGLQFLIQYYNGEERAKGNILERFSAQQFPDLHSELNLSSLELGDSALYFCASSVGGTGVYEQYFGPGTRLTVT.

In DNA, the CDR3 is TGTGCCAGTTCCCCTGCGTGGAGCACAGATACGCAGTATTTT. As protein: CASSPAWSTDTQYF. This chain uses TRBV5-3 with TRBJ2-3; D not certain. TRBV5-3 is designated an ORF whose function remains uncertain. There are 14 residues in the CDR3. Trimming cost V 8 bases and J 0 bases, with 13 bases left between them.

The V and J genes are TRBV18 and TRBJ2-4; the match to TRBD1 covers 10 bases. Germline assignment: CDR1 KGHSH and CDR2 LQKENI. Unmatched junction bases numbered 9, after V lost 6 bases and J lost 7 bases. The CDR3 is 15 residues long. CDR3 in DNA: TGTGCCAGCTCCGCCGGGACAGGGGATGGTAACATTCAGTACTTC. Its translation is CASSAGTGDGNIQYF. Full variable domain (outside the CDR3, taken from reference TRBV18 and TRBJ2-4): NAGVMQNPRHLVRRRGQEARLRCSPMKGHSHVYWYRQLPEEGLKFMVYLQKENIIDESGMPKERFSAEFPKEGPSILRIQQVVRGDSAAYFCASSAGTGDGNIQYFGAGTRLSVL.

In regard to this clone: At the DNA level, this CDR3 is encoded by other sequences in the same sample as well. V and J are TRBV14 and TRBJ1-5; D remains unclear. The V end lost 0 bases, the J end lost 5 bases, and 5 bases lay between the germline ends. CDR1 is SGHDN and CDR2 is FVKESK in the germline V gene. The CDR3 is made up of 13 amino acids. CDR3 coding DNA: TGTGCCAGCAGCCAAGATTTGGATCAGCCCCAGCATTTT. It specifies CASSQDLDQPQHF.

The J gene is TRBJ2-3, the V gene TRBV6-4, with 7 positions matching TRBD2. Trimming at V came to 4 bases and at J to 3 bases, leaving 10 bases not matched to a gene. In germline, CDR1 is MRHNA, CDR2 SNTAGT. CDR3 length equals 16 residues. The CDR3 loop reads CASSGGGLAKTDTQYF. The CDR3 region has the DNA TGTGCCAGCAGTGGGGGGGGACTCGCGAAAACAGATACGCAGTATTTT.

The V call is TRBV7-6, the J call TRBJ2-7; 9 bases match TRBD1. The J segment lost 6 bases and the V segment lost 6 bases, leaving 9 bases of the junction unmatched. The CDR3 loop spans 14 amino acids. Germline lookup yields CDR1 SGHVS and CDR2 FNYEAQ. In DNA, the CDR3 is TGTGCCAGCAGTCCAGGACAGGGGCCCTCCGAGCAGTACTTC. This sequence encodes CASSPGQGPSEQYF.

J is TRBJ1-1 and V is TRBV7-2, with D perhaps TRBD1 (5 bases). This CDR3 region has 14 residues. Per the germline V gene, CDR1 is SGHTA and CDR2 is FQGNSA. The V gene lost 5 bases and the J gene lost 7 bases, with 17 bases spanning the gap. The CDR3 DNA reads as TGTGCCAGCAGCCGGTGGGGGAATTTGGGTGAAGCTTTCTTT. Its protein is CASSRWGNLGEAFF.

The rearrangement uses TRBV7-2 and TRBJ2-3, with D hard to call. Germline CDR1 SGHTA, CDR2 FQGNSA. V lost 5 bases and J 4 bases, leaving 19 bases between the germline ends. The CDR3 has 16 amino acids. This chain's CDR3 is CASSPRFGLRPDTQYF. The CDR3 DNA reads as TGTGCCAGCAGCCCACGCTTCGGCCTCAGGCCAGATACGCAGTATTTT.

The gene calls are TRBV28 and TRBJ2-7, with D possibly TRBD2 on 7 matching bases. Germline V gene lookup returns CDR1 MDHEN and CDR2 SYDVKM. The V gene lost 5 bases and the J gene lost 1 base, with 30 bases spanning the gap. The CDR3 runs 20 residues. CDR3 protein: CASSLPPAWRGPRRSYEQYF. The CDR3 DNA is TGTGCCAGCAGTCTCCCCCCTGCCTGGCGGGGGCCGCGGAGGTCCTACGAGCAGTACTTC.